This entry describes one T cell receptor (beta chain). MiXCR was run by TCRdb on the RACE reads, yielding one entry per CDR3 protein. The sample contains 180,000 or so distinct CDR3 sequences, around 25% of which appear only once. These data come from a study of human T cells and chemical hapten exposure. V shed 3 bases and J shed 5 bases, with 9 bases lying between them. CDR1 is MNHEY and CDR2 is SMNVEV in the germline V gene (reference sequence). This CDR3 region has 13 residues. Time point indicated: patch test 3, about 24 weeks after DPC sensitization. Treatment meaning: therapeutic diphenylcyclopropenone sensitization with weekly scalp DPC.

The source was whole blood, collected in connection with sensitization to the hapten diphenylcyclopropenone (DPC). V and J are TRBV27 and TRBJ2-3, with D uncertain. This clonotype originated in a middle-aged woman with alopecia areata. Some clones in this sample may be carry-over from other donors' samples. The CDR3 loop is CASSFSRVDTQYF. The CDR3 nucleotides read TGTGCCAGCAGTTTCTCTAGAGTAGATACGCAGTATTTT.